A selection of T cell receptor beta chains follows, all from one sample in a study of PD-1 blockade in classical Hodgkin lymphoma. Profiling relied on immunoSEQ multiplex PCR, and the TCRdb table lists in-frame clones only, not all of them. The sample has approximately 61,000 clones; around nine tenths are singletons. The sequenced sample was peripheral blood mononuclear cells (PBMCs), obtained before the fourth cycle of nivolumab. The source of these receptors is a human donor with classical Hodgkin lymphoma. CDR3s include the opening cysteine and the closing phenylalanine or tryptophan. The D gene is left open where the match is weak. Expanded clones are given a class, and other clones once, few, many or no size at all.

d_call,clone_size,v_call,j_call,cdr3_aa,cdr3_nt
.,.,TRBV7-9,TRBJ1-5,CASSKQGQQPQHF,TGTGCCAGCAGCAAACAGGGCCAACAGCCCCAGCATTTT
.,.,TRBV6-5,TRBJ1-4,CASSPRVINEKLFF,TGTGCCAGCAGTCCTCGGGTGATTAATGAAAAACTGTTTTTT
.,.,TRBV5-1,TRBJ1-3,CASSLEGLTSSGNTIYF,TGCGCCAGCAGCTTGGAGGGGTTAACAAGTTCTGGAAACACCATATATTTT
.,.,TRBV5-1,TRBJ1-1,CASSFAVEDTEAFF,TGCGCCAGCAGCTTCGCGGTGGAGGACACTGAAGCTTTCTTT
.,.,TRBV6-5,TRBJ1-2,CASTPKGDYGYTF,TGTGCCAGCACTCCAAAGGGGGACTATGGCTACACCTTC
TRBD1,.,TRBV10-2,TRBJ2-6,CASSDQTGGSGANVLTF,TGCGCCAGCAGTGATCAGACAGGGGGCTCTGGGGCCAACGTCCTGACTTTC
.,.,TRBV7-3,TRBJ2-2,CASSLTAGRGLNTGELFF,TGTGCCAGCAGCTTAACTGCGGGGCGGGGACTGAACACCGGGGAGCTGTTTTTT
.,.,TRBV28,TRBJ1-2,CASSEVSRDGYTF,TGTGCCAGCAGTGAAGTATCGAGGGATGGCTACACCTTC
.,.,TRBV28,TRBJ2-7,CASRPTGPDEQYF,TGTGCCAGCAGGCCGACAGGCCCGGACGAGCAGTACTTC
TRBD2,once,TRBV5-1,TRBJ2-5,CASNPAGGLETQYF,TGCGCCAGCAACCCAGCGGGGGGGCTTGAGACCCAGTACTTC
.,.,TRBV6-1,TRBJ2-3,CASSESGHTDTQYF,TGTGCCAGCAGTGAATCGGGTCACACAGATACGCAGTATTTT
.,.,TRBV5-1,TRBJ2-7,CASTPSGSSYEQYF,TGCGCCAGCACACCATCGGGATCCTCCTACGAGCAGTACTTC
.,once,TRBV6-5,TRBJ1-5,CASSYSIADQPQHF,TGTGCCAGCAGTTACTCGATAGCTGATCAGCCCCAGCATTTT
.,.,TRBV9,TRBJ2-1,CASSVPFGEPQFF,TGTGCCAGCAGCGTACCCTTTGGAGAGCCGCAGTTCTTC
.,.,TRBV4-2,TRBJ1-2,CASSQDEGTAAGGYTF,TGTGCCAGCAGCCAAGATGAAGGGACGGCGGCGGGAGGCTACACCTTC
.,.,TRBV7-8,TRBJ1-2,CASSLALAPDYGYTF,TGTGCCAGCAGCTTAGCCTTGGCACCAGACTATGGCTACACCTTC
.,few,TRBV4-1,TRBJ1-1,CASSQQGMNTEAFF,TGCGCCAGCAGCCAACAGGGGATGAACACTGAAGCTTTCTTT
.,.,TRBV7-9,TRBJ2-7,CASSFGDWALGSYEQYF,TGTGCCAGCAGCTTTGGGGATTGGGCCCTTGGGAGCTACGAGCAGTACTTC
.,.,TRBV9,TRBJ2-7,CASSPLGSYEQYF,TGTGCCAGCAGCCCCCTGGGGTCCTACGAGCAGTACTTC
.,.,TRBV5-6,TRBJ2-7,CASSLFYEQYF,TGTGCCAGCAGCTTGTTCTACGAGCAGTACTTC
.,.,TRBV27,TRBJ2-5,CASSLKEGNPYQETQYF,TGTGCCAGCAGTTTAAAGGAGGGGAACCCGTACCAAGAGACCCAGTACTTC
.,.,TRBV29-1,TRBJ2-7,CSGRTASEQYF,TGCAGCGGGAGGACAGCGTCCGAGCAGTACTTC
TRBD2,.,TRBV4-2,TRBJ2-3,CASSQGSNSGAMSDTQYF,TGTGCCAGCAGCCAAGGGTCGAATAGCGGGGCGATGTCAGATACGCAGTATTTT
.,.,TRBV27,TRBJ1-2,CASSLLGGAGHLYGYTF,TGTGCCAGCAGTCTTTTAGGAGGTGCGGGGCACCTCTATGGCTACACCTTC
.,medium-sized,TRBV19,TRBJ1-2,CASSLEATNYGYTF,TGTGCCAGTAGTCTGGAGGCCACTAACTATGGCTACACCTTC
TRBD2,.,TRBV5-1,TRBJ2-5,CASSLLGGYQETQYF,TGCGCCAGCAGCTTATTGGGGGGGTACCAAGAGACCCAGTACTTC
.,.,TRBV25-1,TRBJ1-4,CASRQGPTNEKLFF,TGTGCCAGCAGACAGGGCCCAACTAATGAAAAGCTGTTTTTT
.,.,TRBV19,TRBJ1-2,CASSPSGLQGYGYTF,TGTGCCAGTAGCCCATCGGGCCTACAAGGTTATGGCTACACCTTC
TRBD2,.,TRBV5-1,TRBJ2-3,CASSLGGLASSDTQYF,TGCGCCAGCAGCTTGGGTGGACTAGCGTCCTCAGATACGCAGTATTTT
TRBD2,.,TRBV7-9,TRBJ2-3,CASSFSGADTQYF,TGTGCCAGCAGCTTCAGCGGGGCAGATACGCAGTATTTT
.,.,TRBV6-6,TRBJ2-2,CASRTGQYTGELFF,TGTGCCAGCAGAACCGGACAGTACACCGGGGAGCTGTTTTTT
TRBD1,.,TRBV7-9,TRBJ2-3,CASSDRDSFYSSTDTQYF,TGTGCCAGCAGCGACCGGGACAGCTTTTACTCTAGCACAGATACGCAGTATTTT
TRBD2,.,TRBV2,TRBJ2-2,CASSELAAPLNTGELFF,TGTGCCAGCAGTGAGCTAGCGGCCCCGCTGAACACCGGGGAGCTGTTTTTT
.,once,TRBV5-4,TRBJ2-1,CASISSSVPNNEQFF,TGTGCCAGCATTTCCTCTAGCGTACCAAACAATGAGCAGTTCTTC
TRBD2,.,TRBV5-1,TRBJ2-5,CASSEGTSARSETQYF,TGCGCCAGCAGCGAAGGGACTAGCGCTAGGTCGGAGACCCAGTACTTC
TRBD1,once,TRBV5-1,TRBJ2-3,CASTSGTGWTDTQYF,TGCGCCAGCACCTCCGGGACAGGGTGGACAGATACGCAGTATTTT
.,.,TRBV11-2,TRBJ2-2,CASSPSNTGELFF,TGTGCCAGCAGTCCCTCGAACACCGGGGAGCTGTTTTTT
.,few,TRBV10-3,TRBJ1-1,CAITTFLAGSEAFF,TGTGCCATCACCACGTTTCTGGCAGGCTCTGAAGCTTTCTTT
.,.,TRBV30,TRBJ1-3,CAWRQGANTIYF,TGTGCCTGGAGGCAGGGTGCCAACACCATATATTTT
.,once,TRBV6-1,TRBJ1-4,CASSEAWTANEKLFF,TGTGCCAGCAGTGAAGCCTGGACAGCTAATGAAAAACTGTTTTTT
.,.,TRBV7-6,TRBJ2-2,CASSPAVNTGELFF,TGTGCCAGCAGCCCTGCCGTGAACACCGGGGAGCTGTTTTTT
.,.,TRBV7-9,TRBJ2-4,CASTAGGDKNIQYF,TGTGCCAGCACTGCAGGGGGGGACAAAAACATTCAGTACTTC
.,.,TRBV5-1,TRBJ1-1,CASSMSGQNTEAFF,TGCGCCAGCAGCATGTCAGGGCAAAACACTGAAGCTTTCTTT
TRBD1,.,TRBV5-1,TRBJ1-1,CASSTRQGAGGYAFF,TGCGCCAGTAGCACGCGACAGGGGGCAGGCGGGTACGCTTTCTTT